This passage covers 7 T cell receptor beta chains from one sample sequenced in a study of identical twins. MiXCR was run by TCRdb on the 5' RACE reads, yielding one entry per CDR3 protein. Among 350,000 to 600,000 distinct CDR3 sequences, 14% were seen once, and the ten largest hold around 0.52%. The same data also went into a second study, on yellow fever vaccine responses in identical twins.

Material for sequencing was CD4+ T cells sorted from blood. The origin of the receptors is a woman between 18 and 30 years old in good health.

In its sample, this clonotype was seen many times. In DNA, the CDR3 is TGTGCCAGCAGCCTCGGACAGGGACGGTCGGACGAGCAGTACTTC. It yields the protein CASSLGQGRSDEQYF. V is TRBV12-3 or TRBV12-4 and J is TRBJ2-7; 8 bases match TRBD1. There are 15 residues in the CDR3. V was pared by 6 bases and J by 5 bases, with 12 bases of the junction left unmatched.

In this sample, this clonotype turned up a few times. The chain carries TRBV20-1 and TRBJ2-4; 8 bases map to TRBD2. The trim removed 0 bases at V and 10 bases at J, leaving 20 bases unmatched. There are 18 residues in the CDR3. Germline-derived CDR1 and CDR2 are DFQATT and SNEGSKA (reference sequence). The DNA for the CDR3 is TGCAGTGCTAGAGATCTTTCAAGCGTCGCGGGAGGTACGATGATTCAGTACTTC. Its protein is CSARDLSSVAGGTMIQYF.

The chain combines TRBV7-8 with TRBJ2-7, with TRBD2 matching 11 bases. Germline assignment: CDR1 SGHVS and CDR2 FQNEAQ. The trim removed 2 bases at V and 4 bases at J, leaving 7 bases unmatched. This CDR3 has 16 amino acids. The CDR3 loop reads CASSLRASGGFYEQYF. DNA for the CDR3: TGTGCCAGCAGCTTACGGGCTAGCGGGGGGTTTTACGAGCAGTACTTC.

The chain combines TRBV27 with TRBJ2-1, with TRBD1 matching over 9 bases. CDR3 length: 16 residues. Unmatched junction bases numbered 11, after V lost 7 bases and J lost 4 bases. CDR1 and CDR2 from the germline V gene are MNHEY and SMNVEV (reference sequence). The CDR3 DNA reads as TGTGCCAGCAACTCGGGACAGGGACTTGGTTACAATGAGCAGTTCTTC. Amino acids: CASNSGQGLGYNEQFF.

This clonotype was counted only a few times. DNA for the CDR3: TGTGCCACCACCACAGGGGTCGGTGGAAACACCATATATTTT. Translating it yields CATTTGVGGNTIYF. V is TRBV10-3 and J is TRBJ1-3, with 7 positions matching TRBD1. Per germline, CDR1 ENHRY and CDR2 SYGVKD. Losses at the gene ends were 10 bases for V and 3 bases for J; bases not matched to a gene: 9. CDR3 length equals 14 residues.

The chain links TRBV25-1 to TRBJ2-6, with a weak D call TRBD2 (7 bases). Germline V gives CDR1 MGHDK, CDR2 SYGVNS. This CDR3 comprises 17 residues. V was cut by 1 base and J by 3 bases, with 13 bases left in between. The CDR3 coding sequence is TGTGCCAGCAGTGAATTGGTAGGGGGGGTTGGGGCCAACGTCCTGACTTTC. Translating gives CASSELVGGVGANVLTF.

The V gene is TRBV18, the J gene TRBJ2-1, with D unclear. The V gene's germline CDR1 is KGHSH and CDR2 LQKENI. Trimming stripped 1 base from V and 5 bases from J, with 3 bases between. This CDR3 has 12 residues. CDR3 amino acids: CASSPRNNEQFF. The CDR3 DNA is TGTGCCAGCTCACCACGGAACAATGAGCAGTTCTTC.